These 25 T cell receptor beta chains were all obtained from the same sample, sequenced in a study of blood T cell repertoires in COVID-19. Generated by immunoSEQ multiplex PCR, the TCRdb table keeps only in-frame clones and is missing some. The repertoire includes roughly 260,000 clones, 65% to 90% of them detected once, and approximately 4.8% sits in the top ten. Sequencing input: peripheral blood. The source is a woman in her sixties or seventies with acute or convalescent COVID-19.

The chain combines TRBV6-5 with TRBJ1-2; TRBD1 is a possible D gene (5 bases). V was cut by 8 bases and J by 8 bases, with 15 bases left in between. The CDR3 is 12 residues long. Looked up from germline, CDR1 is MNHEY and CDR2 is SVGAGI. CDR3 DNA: TGTGCCAGCTACTGGGGGGAACTAGGCTACACCTTC. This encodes CASYWGELGYTF.

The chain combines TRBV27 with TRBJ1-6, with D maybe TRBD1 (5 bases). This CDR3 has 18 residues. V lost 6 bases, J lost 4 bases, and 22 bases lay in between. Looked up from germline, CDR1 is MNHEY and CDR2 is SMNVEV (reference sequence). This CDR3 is CASSPRTIVPGYNSPLHF. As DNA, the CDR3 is TGTGCCAGCAGCCCCCGGACAATTGTTCCAGGTTATAATTCACCCCTCCACTTT.

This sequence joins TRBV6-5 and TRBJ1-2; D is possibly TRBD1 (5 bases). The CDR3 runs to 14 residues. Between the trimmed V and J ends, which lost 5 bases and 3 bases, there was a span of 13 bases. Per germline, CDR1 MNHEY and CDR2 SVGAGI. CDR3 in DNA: TGTGCCAGCAGTCTTGGGGGGTTGGACTATGGCTACACCTTC. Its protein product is CASSLGGLDYGYTF.

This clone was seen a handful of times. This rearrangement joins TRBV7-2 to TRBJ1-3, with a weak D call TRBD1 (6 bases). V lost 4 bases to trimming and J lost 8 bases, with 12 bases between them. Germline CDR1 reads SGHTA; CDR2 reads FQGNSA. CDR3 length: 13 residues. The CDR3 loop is CASSSQGWDTIYF. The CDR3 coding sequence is TGTGCCAGCAGCTCACAGGGTTGGGACACCATATATTTT.

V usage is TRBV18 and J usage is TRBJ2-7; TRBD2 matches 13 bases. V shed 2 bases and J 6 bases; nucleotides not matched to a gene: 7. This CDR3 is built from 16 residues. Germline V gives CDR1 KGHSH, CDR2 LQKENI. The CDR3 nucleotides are TGTGCCAGCTCACCAGGACTAGCGGGGGTCCCAGGCGAGCAGTACTTC. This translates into CASSPGLAGVPGEQYF.

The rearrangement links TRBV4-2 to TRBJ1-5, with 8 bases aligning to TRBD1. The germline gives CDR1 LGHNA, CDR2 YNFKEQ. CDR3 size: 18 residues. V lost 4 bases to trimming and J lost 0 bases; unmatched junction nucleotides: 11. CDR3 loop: CASSPNRGTGDSNQPQHF. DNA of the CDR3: TGTGCCAGCAGCCCGAACCGGGGGACAGGAGATAGCAATCAGCCCCAGCATTTT.

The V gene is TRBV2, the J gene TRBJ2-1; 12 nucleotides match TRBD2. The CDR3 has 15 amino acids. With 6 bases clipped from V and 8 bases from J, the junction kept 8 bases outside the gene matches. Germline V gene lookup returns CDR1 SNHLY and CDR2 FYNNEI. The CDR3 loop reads CASSLLAGGYDEQFF. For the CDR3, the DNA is TGTGCCAGCAGCTTACTAGCGGGGGGCTATGATGAGCAGTTCTTC. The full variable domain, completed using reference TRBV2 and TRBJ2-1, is EPEVTQTPSHQVTQMGQEVILRCVPISNHLYFYWYRQILGQKVEFLVSFYNNEISEKSEIFDDQFSVERPDGSNFTLKIRSTKLEDSAMYFCASSLLAGGYDEQFFGPGTRLTVL.

The CDR3 sequence is CASTGYDQPQHF. The CDR3 coding sequence is TGTGCCAGCACAGGGTATGATCAGCCCCAGCATTTT. The chain joins TRBV6-5 to TRBJ1-5, with D possibly TRBD1 on 5 matching bases. Germline CDR1 is MNHEY and CDR2 is SVGAGI. This CDR3 spans 12 amino acids. Trimming cost V 7 bases and J 5 bases, with 9 bases left between them.

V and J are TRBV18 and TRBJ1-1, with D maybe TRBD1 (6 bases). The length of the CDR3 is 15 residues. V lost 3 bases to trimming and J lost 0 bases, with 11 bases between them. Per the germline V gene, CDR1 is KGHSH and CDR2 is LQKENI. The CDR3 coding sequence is TGTGCCAGCTCACCTCCGGGACACATGAACACTGAAGCTTTCTTT. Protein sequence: CASSPPGHMNTEAFF. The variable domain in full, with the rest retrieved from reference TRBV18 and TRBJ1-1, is NAGVMQNPRHLVRRRGQEARLRCSPMKGHSHVYWYRQLPEEGLKFMVYLQKENIIDESGMPKERFSAEFPKEGPSILRIQQVVRGDSAAYFCASSPPGHMNTEAFFGQGTRLTVV.

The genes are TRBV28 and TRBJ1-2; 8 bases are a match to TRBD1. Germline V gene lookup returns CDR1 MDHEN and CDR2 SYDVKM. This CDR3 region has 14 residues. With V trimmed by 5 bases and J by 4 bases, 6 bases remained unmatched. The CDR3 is CASSTQGASYGYTF. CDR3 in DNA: TGTGCCAGCAGTACCCAGGGGGCGAGCTATGGCTACACCTTC.

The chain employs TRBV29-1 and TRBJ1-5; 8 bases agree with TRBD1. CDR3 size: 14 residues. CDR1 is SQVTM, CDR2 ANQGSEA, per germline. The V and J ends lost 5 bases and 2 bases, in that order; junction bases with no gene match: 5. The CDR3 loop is CSVTTGDGNQPQHF. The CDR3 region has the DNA TGCAGCGTTACGACAGGGGATGGCAATCAGCCCCAGCATTTT.

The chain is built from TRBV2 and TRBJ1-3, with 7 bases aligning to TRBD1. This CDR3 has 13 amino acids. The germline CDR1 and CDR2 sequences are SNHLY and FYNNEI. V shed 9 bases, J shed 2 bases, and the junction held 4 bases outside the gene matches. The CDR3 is CASTGEPGNTIYF. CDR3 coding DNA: TGTGCCAGTACAGGGGAACCTGGAAACACCATATATTTT.

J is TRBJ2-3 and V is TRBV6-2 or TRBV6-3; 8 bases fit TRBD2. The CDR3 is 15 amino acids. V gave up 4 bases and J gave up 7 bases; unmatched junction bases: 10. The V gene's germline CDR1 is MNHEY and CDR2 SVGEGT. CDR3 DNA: TGTGCCAGCAGTTTCAGCGGGGGCCCCCCGTATACGCAGTATTTT. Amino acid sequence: CASSFSGGPPYTQYF.

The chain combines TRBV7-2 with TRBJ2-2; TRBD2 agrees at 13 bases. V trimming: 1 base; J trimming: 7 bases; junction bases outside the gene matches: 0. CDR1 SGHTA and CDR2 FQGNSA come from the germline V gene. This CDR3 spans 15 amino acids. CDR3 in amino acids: CASSLGLAGGGELFF. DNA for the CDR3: TGTGCCAGCAGCTTAGGACTAGCGGGGGGCGGGGAGCTGTTTTTT.

The CDR3: CASSPRGTMNTEAFF. The CDR3 nucleotides are TGTGCCAGCTCACCCAGGGGGACAATGAACACTGAAGCTTTCTTT. V and J are TRBV18 and TRBJ1-1; 7 nucleotides align to TRBD1. There are 15 residues in the CDR3. Germline values: CDR1 KGHSH, CDR2 LQKENI. V lost 3 bases, J lost 0 bases, and 4 bases stayed unmatched.

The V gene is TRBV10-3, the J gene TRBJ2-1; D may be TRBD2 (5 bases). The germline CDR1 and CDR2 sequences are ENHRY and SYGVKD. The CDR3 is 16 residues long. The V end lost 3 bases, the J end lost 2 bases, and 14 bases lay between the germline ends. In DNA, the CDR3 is TGTGCCATCAGTGATACTGGACTCTCCACCTACAATGAGCAGTTCTTC. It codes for CAISDTGLSTYNEQFF.

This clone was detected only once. The DNA of the CDR3 is TGTGCCAGCAGTGAAAGGGGAGGGAAGCCTTCTGGCTACACCTTC. Protein product: CASSERGGKPSGYTF. V gene TRBV2 combines with J gene TRBJ1-2; maybe TRBD1 (5 bases). The CDR3 consists of 15 residues. The germline V gene encodes CDR1 SNHLY and CDR2 FYNNEI. V was shortened by 2 bases and J by 7 bases, with 17 bases between the two germline ends.

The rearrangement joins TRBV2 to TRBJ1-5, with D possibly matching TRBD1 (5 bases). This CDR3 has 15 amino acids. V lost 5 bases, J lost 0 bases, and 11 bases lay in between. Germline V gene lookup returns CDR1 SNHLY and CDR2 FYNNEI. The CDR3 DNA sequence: TGTGCCAGCAGTTTCGCGGGACTTAGCAATCAGCCCCAGCATTTT. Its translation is CASSFAGLSNQPQHF.

Written as DNA, the CDR3 is TGTGCCAGCAGCTTAGAACGGGGGGGAGCAGATACGCAGTATTTT. Its translation is CASSLERGGADTQYF. The gene calls are TRBV7-2 and TRBJ2-3; TRBD2 matches 8 bases. The CDR3 extends over 15 amino acids. Germline V gene lookup returns CDR1 SGHTA and CDR2 FQGNSA. Trimming took 1 base from V and 4 from J; bases not matched to a gene: 4.

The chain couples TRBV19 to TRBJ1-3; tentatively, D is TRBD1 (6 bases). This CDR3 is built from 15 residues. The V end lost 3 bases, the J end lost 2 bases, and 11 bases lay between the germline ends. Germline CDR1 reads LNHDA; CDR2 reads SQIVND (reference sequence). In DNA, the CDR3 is TGTGCCAGTAGTATCGGGGGGGGCCCTGGAAACACCATATATTTT. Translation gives CASSIGGGPGNTIYF. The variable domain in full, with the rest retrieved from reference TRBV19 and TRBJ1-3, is DGGITQSPKYLFRKEGQNVTLSCEQNLNHDAMYWYRQDPGQGLRLIYYSQIVNDFQKGDIAEGYSVSREKKESFPLTVTSAQKNPTAFYLCASSIGGGPGNTIYFGEGSWLTVV.

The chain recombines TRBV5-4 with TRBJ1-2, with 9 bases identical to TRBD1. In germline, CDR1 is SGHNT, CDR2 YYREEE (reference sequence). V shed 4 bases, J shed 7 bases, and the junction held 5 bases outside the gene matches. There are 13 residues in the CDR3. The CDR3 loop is CASSRQGDRGYTF. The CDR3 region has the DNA TGTGCCAGCAGCCGACAGGGGGATCGTGGCTACACCTTC.

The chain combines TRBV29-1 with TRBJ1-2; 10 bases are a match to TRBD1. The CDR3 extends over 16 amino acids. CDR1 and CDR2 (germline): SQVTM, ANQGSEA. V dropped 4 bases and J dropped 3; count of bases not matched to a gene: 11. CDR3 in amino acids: CSVGQGAGVSYYGYTF. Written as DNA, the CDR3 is TGCAGCGTTGGACAGGGGGCAGGCGTCTCTTACTATGGCTACACCTTC.

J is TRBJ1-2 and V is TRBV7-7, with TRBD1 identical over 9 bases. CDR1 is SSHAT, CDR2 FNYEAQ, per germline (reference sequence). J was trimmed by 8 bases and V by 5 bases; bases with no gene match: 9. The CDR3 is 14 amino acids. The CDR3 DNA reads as TGTGCCAGCAGCCTTACAGGGGGCGTCATGGGCTACACCTTC. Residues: CASSLTGGVMGYTF.

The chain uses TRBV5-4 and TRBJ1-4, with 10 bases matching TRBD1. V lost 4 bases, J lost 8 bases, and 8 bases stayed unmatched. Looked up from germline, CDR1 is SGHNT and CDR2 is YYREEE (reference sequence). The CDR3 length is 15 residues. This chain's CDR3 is CASSTAGQGREKLFF. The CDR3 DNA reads TGTGCCAGCAGCACGGCGGGACAGGGGAGAGAAAAACTGTTTTTT.

CDR3 sequence (DNA): TGTGCCAGTGCGGGGAGATCCACAGATACGCAGTATTTT. Protein: CASAGRSTDTQYF. The chain combines TRBV4-2 with TRBJ2-3; D is perhaps TRBD2 (6 bases). V was pared by 9 bases and J by 2 bases, with 12 bases between. Germline assignment: CDR1 LGHNA and CDR2 YNFKEQ. The CDR3 sequence is 13 residues long.